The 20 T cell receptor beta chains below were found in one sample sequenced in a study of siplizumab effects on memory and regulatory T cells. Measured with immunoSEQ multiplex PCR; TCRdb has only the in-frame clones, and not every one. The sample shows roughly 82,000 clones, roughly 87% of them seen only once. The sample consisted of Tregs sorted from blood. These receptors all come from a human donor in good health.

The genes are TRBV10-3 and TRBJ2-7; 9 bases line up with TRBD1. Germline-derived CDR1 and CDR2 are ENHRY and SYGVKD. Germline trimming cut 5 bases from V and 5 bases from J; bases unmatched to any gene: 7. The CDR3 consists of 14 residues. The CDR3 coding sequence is TGTGCCATCAGTCCACAGGGGGCGGCAAACGAGCAGTACTTC. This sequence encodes CAISPQGAANEQYF.

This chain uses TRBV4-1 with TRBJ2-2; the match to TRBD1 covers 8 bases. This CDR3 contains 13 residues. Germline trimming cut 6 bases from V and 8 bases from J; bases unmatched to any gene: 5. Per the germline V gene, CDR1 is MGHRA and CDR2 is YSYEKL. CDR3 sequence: CASRTQGAGELFF. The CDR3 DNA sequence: TGCGCCAGCAGAACCCAGGGGGCAGGGGAGCTGTTTTTT.

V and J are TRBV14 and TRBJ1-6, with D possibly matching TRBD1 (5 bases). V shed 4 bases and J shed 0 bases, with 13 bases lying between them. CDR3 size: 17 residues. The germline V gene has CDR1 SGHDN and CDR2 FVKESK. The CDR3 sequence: CASSPPGGSSYNSPLHF. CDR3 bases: TGTGCCAGCAGCCCGCCGGGGGGGAGCTCCTATAATTCACCCCTCCACTTT.

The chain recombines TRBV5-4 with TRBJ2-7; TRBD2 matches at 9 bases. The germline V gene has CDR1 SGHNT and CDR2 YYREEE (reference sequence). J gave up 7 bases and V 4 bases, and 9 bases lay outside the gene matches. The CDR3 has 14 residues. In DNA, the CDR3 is TGTGCCAGCAGCCGAGGGACTAGCTTCGGGGAGCAGTACTTC. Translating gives CASSRGTSFGEQYF.

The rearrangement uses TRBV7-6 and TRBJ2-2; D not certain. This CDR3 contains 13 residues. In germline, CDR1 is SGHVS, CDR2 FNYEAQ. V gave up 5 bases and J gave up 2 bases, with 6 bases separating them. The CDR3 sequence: CASSPFNTGELFF. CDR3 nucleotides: TGTGCCAGCAGCCCTTTTAACACCGGGGAGCTGTTTTTT.

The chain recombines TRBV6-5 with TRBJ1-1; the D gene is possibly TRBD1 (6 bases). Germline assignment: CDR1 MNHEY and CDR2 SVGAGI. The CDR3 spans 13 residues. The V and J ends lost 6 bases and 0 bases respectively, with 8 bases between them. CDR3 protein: CASRPGVNTEAFF. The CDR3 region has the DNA TGTGCCAGCAGGCCAGGGGTGAACACTGAAGCTTTCTTT.

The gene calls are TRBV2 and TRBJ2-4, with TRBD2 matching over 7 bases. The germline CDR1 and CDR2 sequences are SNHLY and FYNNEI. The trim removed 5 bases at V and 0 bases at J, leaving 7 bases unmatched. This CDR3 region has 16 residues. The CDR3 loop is CASSSYSGRAKNIQYF. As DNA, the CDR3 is TGTGCCAGCAGTTCATATAGCGGGCGAGCCAAAAACATTCAGTACTTC.

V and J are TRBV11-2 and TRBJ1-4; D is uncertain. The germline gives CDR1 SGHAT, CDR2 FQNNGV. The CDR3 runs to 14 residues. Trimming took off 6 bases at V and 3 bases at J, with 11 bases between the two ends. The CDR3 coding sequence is TGTGCCAGCAGTTCCGGACTGCCTAATGAAAAACTGTTTTTT. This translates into CASSSGLPNEKLFF.

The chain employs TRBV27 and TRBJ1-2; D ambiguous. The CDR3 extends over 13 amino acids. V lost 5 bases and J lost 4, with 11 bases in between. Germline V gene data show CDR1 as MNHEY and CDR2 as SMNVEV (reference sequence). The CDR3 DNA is TGTGCCAGCAGTCCGGGCCTCCCCTATGGCTACACCTTC. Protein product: CASSPGLPYGYTF.

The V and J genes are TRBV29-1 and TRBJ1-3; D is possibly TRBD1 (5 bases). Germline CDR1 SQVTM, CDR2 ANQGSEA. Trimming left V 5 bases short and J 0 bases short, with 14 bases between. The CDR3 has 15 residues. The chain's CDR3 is CSVRQSSDSGNTIYF. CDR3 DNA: TGCAGCGTTCGACAGTCCTCCGACTCTGGAAACACCATATATTTT.

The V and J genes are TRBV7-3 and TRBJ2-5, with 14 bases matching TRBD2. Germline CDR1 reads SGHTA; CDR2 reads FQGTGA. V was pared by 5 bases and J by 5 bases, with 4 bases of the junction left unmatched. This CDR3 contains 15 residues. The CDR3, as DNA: TGTGCCAGCAGCCCGGGACTAGCGGGGGTGGAGACCCAGTACTTC. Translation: CASSPGLAGVETQYF.

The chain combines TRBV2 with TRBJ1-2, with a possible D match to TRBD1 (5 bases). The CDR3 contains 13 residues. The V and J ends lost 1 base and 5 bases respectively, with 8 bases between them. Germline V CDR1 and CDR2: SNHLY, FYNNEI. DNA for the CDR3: TGTGCCAGCAGTGAAGGGGGCAAGTATGGCTACACCTTC. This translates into CASSEGGKYGYTF.

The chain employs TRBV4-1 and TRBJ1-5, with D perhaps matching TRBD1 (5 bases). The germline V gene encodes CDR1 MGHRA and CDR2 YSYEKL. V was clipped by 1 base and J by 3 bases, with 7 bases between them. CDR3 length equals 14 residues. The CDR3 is CASSQGGDNQPQHF. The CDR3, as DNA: TGCGCCAGCAGCCAAGGGGGGGACAATCAGCCCCAGCATTTT.

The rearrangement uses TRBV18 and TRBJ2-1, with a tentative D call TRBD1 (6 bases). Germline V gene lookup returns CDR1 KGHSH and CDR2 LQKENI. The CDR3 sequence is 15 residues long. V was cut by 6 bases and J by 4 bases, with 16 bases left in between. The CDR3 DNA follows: TGTGCCAGCTCGTCCGGGACAAGCGTTTACAATGAGCAGTTCTTC. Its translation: CASSSGTSVYNEQFF.

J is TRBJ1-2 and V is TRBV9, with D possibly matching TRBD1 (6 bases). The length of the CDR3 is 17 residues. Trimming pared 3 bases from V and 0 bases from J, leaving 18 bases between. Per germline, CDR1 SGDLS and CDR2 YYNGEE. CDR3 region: CASSGGTPLHANYGYTF. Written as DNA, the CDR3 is TGTGCCAGCAGCGGCGGGACACCACTTCACGCTAACTATGGCTACACCTTC.

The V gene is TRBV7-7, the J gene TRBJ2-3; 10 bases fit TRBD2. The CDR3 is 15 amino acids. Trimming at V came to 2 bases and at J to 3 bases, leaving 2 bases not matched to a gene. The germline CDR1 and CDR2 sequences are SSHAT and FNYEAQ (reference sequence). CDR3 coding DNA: TGTGCCAGCAGCTTACTAGCGGGGGTAACAGATACGCAGTATTTT. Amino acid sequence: CASSLLAGVTDTQYF.

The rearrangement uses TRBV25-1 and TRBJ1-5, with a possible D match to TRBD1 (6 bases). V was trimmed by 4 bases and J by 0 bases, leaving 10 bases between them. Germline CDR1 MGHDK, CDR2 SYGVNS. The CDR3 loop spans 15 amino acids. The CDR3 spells CASSGDTYSNQPQHF. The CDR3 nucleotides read TGTGCCAGCAGTGGGGACACTTATAGCAATCAGCCCCAGCATTTT.

The chain's CDR3 is CASSLMWGPNTEAFF. In nucleotides, the CDR3 is TGCGCCAGCAGCTTGATGTGGGGGCCGAACACTGAAGCTTTCTTT. This chain links TRBV5-1 with TRBJ1-1; perhaps TRBD1 as D (6 bases). The CDR3 spans 15 residues. CDR1 and CDR2 from the germline V gene are SGHRS and YFSETQ. V was trimmed by 1 base and J by 1 base, leaving 11 bases between them.

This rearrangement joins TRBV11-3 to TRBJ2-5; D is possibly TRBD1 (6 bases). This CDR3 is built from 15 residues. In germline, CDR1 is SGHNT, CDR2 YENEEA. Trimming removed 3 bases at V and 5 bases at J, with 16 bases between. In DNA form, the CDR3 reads TGTGCCAGCAGCTTGGGACAAGCGAAAGAGGAGACCCAGTACTTC. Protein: CASSLGQAKEETQYF. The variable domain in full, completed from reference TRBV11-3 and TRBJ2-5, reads EAGVVQSPRYKIIEKKQPVAFWCNPISGHNTLYWYLQNLGQGPELLIRYENEEAVDDSQLPKDRFSAERLKGVDSTLKIQPAELGDSAVYLCASSLGQAKEETQYFGPGTRLLVL.

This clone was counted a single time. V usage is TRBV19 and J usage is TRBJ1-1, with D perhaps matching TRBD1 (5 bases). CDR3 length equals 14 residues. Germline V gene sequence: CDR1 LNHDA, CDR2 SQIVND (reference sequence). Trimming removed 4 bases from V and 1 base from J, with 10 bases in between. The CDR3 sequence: CASSTRAENTEAFF. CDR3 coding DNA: TGTGCCAGTAGTACCAGGGCCGAGAACACTGAAGCTTTCTTT.